This T cell receptor beta chain came from a study of blood T cell repertoires in COVID-19. Study details: Samples representing acute and convalescent COVID-19 were sourced from the United States, Italy and Spain. Nucleic acid was either cDNA or gDNA, and it came from T cells, B-cell-depleted T cells, or PBMCs.

CDR1 and CDR2 (germline): SNHLY, FYNNEI. This CDR3 contains 13 residues. V lost 4 bases, J lost 2 bases, and 8 bases lay in between. This clone has just a few counts. The protocol was immunoSEQ multiplex PCR, while the TCRdb copy is restricted to in-frame clones and leaves out a portion. Of some 17,000 clones in the sample, roughly nine tenths were seen once. J is TRBJ1-1 and V is TRBV2; maybe TRBD1 (5 bases). This clonotype was obtained from a man aged 50-60 years with active COVID-19. The sample comprised peripheral blood. The CDR3 here is CASSGQLNTEAFF. The CDR3 nucleotides are TGTGCCAGCAGTGGACAGCTAAACACTGAAGCTTTCTTT.